The 13 T cell receptor beta chains in this list originate from one sample, sequenced in a study of CD4 T cells in relation to SARS-CoV-2 and coronaviruses. TCRdb's table, derived via immunoSEQ multiplex PCR, lists solely in-frame clones and lacks some. The data contain tens of thousands of clones, approximately 82% of them singletons. CD4+ T cells from unexposed donors were obtained before the COVID-19 pandemic (2011-2018). After about 11 days of culture, CD4+ T cells were isolated. These TCRs are of unknown antigen specificity. Sample: CD4+ T cells from PBMCs, cultured in vitro. The receptors originated from a human donor in good health.

This chain joins TRBV5-1 and TRBJ2-3; the match to TRBD1 covers 8 bases. The ends lost 1 base at V and 5 bases at J; junction bases unmatched: 12. Germline lookup yields CDR1 SGHRS and CDR2 YFSETQ. This CDR3 spans 17 amino acids. The CDR3 is CASSLFGTGKAGDTQYF. The CDR3 DNA reads TGCGCCAGCAGCTTGTTTGGGACAGGAAAGGCGGGAGATACGCAGTATTTT.

The count of this clone is one. This sequence joins TRBV3-1 (or the pseudogene TRBV3-2) and TRBJ2-6; the D is unclear. V shed 4 bases and J shed 0 bases, with 16 bases lying between them. The CDR3 runs to 18 residues. CDR1 is LGHDT, CDR2 YNNKEL, per germline (reference sequence). The CDR3, as DNA: TGTGCCAGCAGCCGACAAGGAGTTGTGTTCTCTGGGGCCAACGTCCTGACTTTC. Its protein product is CASSRQGVVFSGANVLTF.

The rearrangement uses TRBV20-1 and TRBJ1-2; TRBD1 matches at 7 bases. CDR1 DFQATT and CDR2 SNEGSKA come from the germline V gene (reference sequence). The CDR3 is made up of 13 amino acids. The ends lost 3 bases at V and 9 bases at J; junction bases unmatched: 10. The CDR3 DNA reads as TGCAGTGCTAGTGGGACAGCAATTAGGAGCTACACCTTC. The encoded protein is CSASGTAIRSYTF.

The rearrangement joins TRBV29-1 to TRBJ2-7, with TRBD2 identical over 12 bases. Germline V gene data show CDR1 as SQVTM and CDR2 as ANQGSEA. V shed 1 base, J shed 2 bases, and the junction held 3 bases outside the gene matches. The CDR3 runs to 15 residues. CDR3 amino acids: CSVEGLAGDPYEQYF. Here the CDR3 DNA reads TGCAGCGTTGAAGGACTAGCGGGAGATCCCTACGAGCAGTACTTC.

The J gene is TRBJ1-2, the V gene TRBV7-9; TRBD1 agrees at 7 bases. CDR1 is SEHNR, CDR2 FQNEAQ, per germline (reference sequence). Trimming cost V 5 bases and J 5 bases; bases outside gene matches: 11. The CDR3 spans 15 residues. DNA for the CDR3: TGTGCCAGCAGCCCCCAGGAGGGGGCCGGATATGGCTACACCTTC. Its protein product is CASSPQEGAGYGYTF.

The chain recombines TRBV3-1 (or the pseudogene TRBV3-2) with TRBJ2-3; unclear D gene. Between the trimmed V and J ends, which lost 1 base and 5 bases, there was a span of 7 bases. Germline CDR1 is LGHDT and CDR2 is YNNKEL (reference sequence). The CDR3 extends over 13 amino acids. The CDR3 DNA follows: TGTGCCAGCAGCCAAGCTGGGCTAGATACGCAGTATTTT. Its translation is CASSQAGLDTQYF.

This chain links TRBV7-2 with TRBJ2-1, with 8 nucleotides matching TRBD2. This CDR3 has 14 amino acids. The V and J ends lost 1 base and 10 bases, in that order; junction bases with no gene match: 6. The germline CDR1 and CDR2 sequences are SGHTA and FQGNSA. The CDR3 DNA sequence: TGTGCCAGCAGCTTAGGAGAGCGGGAGAGGGAGCAGTTCTTC. This encodes CASSLGEREREQFF.

This chain links TRBV19 with TRBJ2-3, with D unresolved. The germline V gene encodes CDR1 LNHDA and CDR2 SQIVND (reference sequence). The V gene lost 4 bases and the J gene lost 6 bases, with 11 bases spanning the gap. This CDR3 comprises 13 residues. The DNA of the CDR3 is TGTGCCAGTAGTACTACTGCAGTTGATACGCAGTATTTT. It translates to CASSTTAVDTQYF.

V and J are TRBV10-3 and TRBJ1-4; D uncertain. Deletions cut 0 bases from V and 4 bases from J, with 9 bases between. Germline CDR1 reads ENHRY; CDR2 reads SYGVKD. The CDR3 is 15 amino acids. The CDR3 DNA sequence: TGTGCCATCAGTGAGTCAGACGGTAATAATGAAAAACTGTTTTTT. This gives the protein CAISESDGNNEKLFF.

V and J are TRBV15 and TRBJ1-3; tentatively, D is TRBD1 (5 bases). In germline, CDR1 is LNHNV, CDR2 YYDKDF (reference sequence). With 2 bases removed from V and 0 bases from J, the gap between germline ends came to 14 bases. This CDR3 is 17 amino acids long. DNA of the CDR3: TGTGCCACCAGCAGATCGAAAGGGACCGACTCTGGAAACACCATATATTTT. This codes for CATSRSKGTDSGNTIYF.

This clone was counted a few times. V and J are TRBV2 and TRBJ2-7; TRBD2 matches at 8 bases. CDR3 length equals 13 residues. Germline CDR1 is SNHLY and CDR2 is FYNNEI. J gave up 6 bases and V 6 bases, and 7 bases lay outside the gene matches. CDR3 residues: CASRSGLGFEQYF. DNA for the CDR3: TGTGCCAGCAGATCGGGACTAGGTTTCGAGCAGTACTTC.

V usage is TRBV6-1 and J usage is TRBJ1-1, with no clear D. CDR3 length: 13 residues. Trimming removed 1 base at V and 2 bases at J, with 5 bases between. The germline V gene has CDR1 MNHNS and CDR2 SASEGT. The CDR3 nucleotides are TGTGCCAGCAGTGAAGTTCCAAACACTGAAGCTTTCTTT. Residues: CASSEVPNTEAFF.

The chain couples TRBV29-1 to TRBJ1-2; tentatively, D is TRBD1 (5 bases). Germline CDR1 reads SQVTM; CDR2 reads ANQGSEA. This CDR3 has 12 amino acids. The V gene lost 3 bases and the J gene lost 8 bases, with 13 bases spanning the gap. The CDR3 nucleotides read TGCAGCGTTGAGACAGTTCTAAGCGGCTACACCTTC. Protein product: CSVETVLSGYTF.